Detailed here is one T cell receptor beta chain. The data originate from a study of blood T cell repertoires in COVID-19. As for the study in general: T cells, B-cell-depleted T cells, or PBMCs supplied cDNA or gDNA.

The assay was immunoSEQ multiplex PCR, and TCRdb's table has in-frame clones only and misses some. This sample has about 250,000 clones, with 85% to 90% found just once. Specimen: peripheral blood. The sequence came from a young man with acute or convalescent COVID-19.

The CDR3 protein is CATGGDSTNEKLFF. The CDR3 DNA is TGTGCCACCGGGGGGGACTCAACTAATGAAAAACTGTTTTTT. This chain uses TRBV10-3 with TRBJ1-4; D may be TRBD1 (5 bases). Germline loops: CDR1 ENHRY, CDR2 SYGVKD. This CDR3 region has 14 residues. V was shortened by 10 bases and J by 0 bases, with 12 bases between the two germline ends.